The rows below give T cell receptor beta chains drawn from one sample of a study of tumor-infiltrating lymphocytes in oesophageal squamous cell carcinoma. In TCRdb, the PCR reads were re-called with MiXCR into one record per CDR3 protein. The data show some 18,000 distinct CDR3 sequences, roughly two fifths seen once. The sequenced material came from normal esophageal tissue next to the tumor. The source of these receptors is a male donor with esophageal squamous cell carcinoma. CDR3s include the opening cysteine and the closing phenylalanine or tryptophan. The D gene is left open where the match is weak. Size is stated for part of the rows, as once, few or many counts, or as a class when the clone is expanded.

cdr3_nt cdr3_aa d_call clone_size j_call v_call
TGTGCCAGCAGCTTGGCCGGTTATGGCACCGGGGAGCTGTTTTTT CASSLAGYGTGELFF . many TRBJ2-2 TRBV5-4
TGTGCCAGCAGCCGTGTAGCGGGGGGGCGGAGTGAGCAGTTCTTC CASSRVAGGRSEQFF TRBD2 few TRBJ2-1 TRBV7-2
TGTGCCAGCAGGGATCTGGATGGCAAAAACATTCAGTACTTC CASRDLDGKNIQYF . . TRBJ2-4 TRBV6-1
TGTGCCAGCACTGGGGGGAGGGCCCACACCGGGGAGCTGTTTTTT CASTGGRAHTGELFF TRBD2 many TRBJ2-2 TRBV6-1
TGTGCCAGCAGACTCATACAGAACACTGAAGCTTTCTTT CASRLIQNTEAFF . many TRBJ1-1 TRBV7-9
TGTGCCAGCAGCCCCAGACAGGGAGGCACAGATACGCAGTATTTT CASSPRQGGTDTQYF TRBD1 few TRBJ2-3 TRBV7-9
TGCAGTGCTATCCGACAGGGGATGGAGACCCAGTACTTC CSAIRQGMETQYF TRBD1 . TRBJ2-5 TRBV20-1
TGCAGTGCTAGAAGGGGGCCCTCCTACAATGAGCAGTTCTTC CSARRGPSYNEQFF TRBD1 . TRBJ2-1 TRBV20-1
TGTGCCAGTAGTAAAGGGCTAGCGGGAAAGGAAAATGAGCAGTTCTTC CASSKGLAGKENEQFF TRBD2 many TRBJ2-1 TRBV19
TGTGCCAGCAGCTTAGCCTGGCCGTGGGACGAGCAGTACTTC CASSLAWPWDEQYF . medium-sized TRBJ2-7 TRBV7-2
TGTGCCAGCAGCCATTCGGACAGGACTGAGCAGTTCTTC CASSHSDRTEQFF TRBD1 many TRBJ2-1 TRBV6-4
TGTGCCATCACCTTAGAGGGGGCTTACAATGAGCAGTTCTTC CAITLEGAYNEQFF TRBD1 . TRBJ2-1 TRBV12-3/TRBV12-4
TGCGCCAGCAGTGAACAAGGGAACACTGAAGCTTTCTTT CASSEQGNTEAFF . . TRBJ1-1 TRBV10-1
TGTGCCAGCAGCCCCAAGTTGGGGTCAGGGGCCTACAATGAGCAGTTCTTC CASSPKLGSGAYNEQFF . . TRBJ2-1 TRBV7-2
TGTGCCAGCACCCTTGGTCCGTATACTGAAGCTTTCTTT CASTLGPYTEAFF . many TRBJ1-1 TRBV12-3/TRBV12-4
TGTGCCAGCAGCTCCGAAAGCACCGGGGAGCTGTTTTTT CASSSESTGELFF . . TRBJ2-2 TRBV7-1
TGTGCCAGCAGCTTAGTCAGCAGGGGGAACACTGAAGCTTTCTTT CASSLVSRGNTEAFF . . TRBJ1-1 TRBV7-8
TGTGCCACCAGTGAGCGGGCCCCCATGGGTGAGCAGTTCTTC CATSERAPMGEQFF . once TRBJ2-1 TRBV24-1
TGTGCCACCAGTCCGAGGAACAACTACAATGAGCAGTTCTTC CATSPRNNYNEQFF . medium-sized TRBJ2-1 TRBV24-1
TGTGCCAGCAGTCGACAGGGATCGAACACCGGGGAGCTGTTTTTT CASSRQGSNTGELFF TRBD1 many TRBJ2-2 TRBV2
TGTGCCAGCAGTGAACAGGGGCCACTCTCCTACGAGCAGTACTTC CASSEQGPLSYEQYF . few TRBJ2-7 TRBV6-1
TGTGCCAGTAGTATAGTAGCACACTACTACAATGAGCAGTACTTC CASSIVAHYYNEQYF . . TRBJ2-4 TRBV19
TGTGCCAGCAGCTCACTGGACGTAAGTTGGCACATTCAGTACTTC CASSSLDVSWHIQYF . . TRBJ2-4 TRBV7-2
TGTGCCAGCAGTTCCCTCTCCAATGAGCAGTTCTTC CASSSLSNEQFF . many TRBJ2-1 TRBV12-3/TRBV12-4
TGTGCCAGCAGCTTGGGAGGGAACTCTGATCAGCCCCAGCATTTT CASSLGGNSDQPQHF . many TRBJ1-5 TRBV5-4
TGCAGTGCTAGAGGCTCACCCGGGACAGGGTTCGAGCAGTACTTC CSARGSPGTGFEQYF TRBD1 . TRBJ2-7 TRBV20-1
TGTGCCAGCACCCTACTCGGGTCAGCAAGCACAGATACGCAGTATTTT CASTLLGSASTDTQYF . many TRBJ2-3 TRBV28
TGTGCCAGCAGTGGTGGGAGGCTGGGAGAGACCCAGTACTTC CASSGGRLGETQYF . many TRBJ2-5 TRBV2
TGTGCCAGCAGCCCCTCGACAGGGACTGGAAACACCATATATTTT CASSPSTGTGNTIYF TRBD1 many TRBJ1-3 TRBV12-3/TRBV12-4
TGCGCCAGCAGCGAAGGAGGACAGAGCTACGAGCAGTACTTC CASSEGGQSYEQYF . few TRBJ2-7 TRBV5-1
TGTGCCAGCAGTTTAGGTACGTTTGCCTACGAGCAGTACTTC CASSLGTFAYEQYF . . TRBJ2-7 TRBV28
TGTGCCAGCAGTTCCCAAAGGGACACCGGGGAGCTGTTTTTT CASSSQRDTGELFF . medium-sized TRBJ2-2 TRBV12-3/TRBV12-4
TGCGCCAGCAGTGAGTCGTCGAGCGGGAGTATAGGTGAGCAGTACTTC CASSESSSGSIGEQYF TRBD2 once TRBJ2-7 TRBV10-1
TGCGCCAGCAGCCTAACGTACACGGCTGGGGCCAACGTCCTGACTTTC CASSLTYTAGANVLTF . many TRBJ2-6 TRBV5-1
TGTGCCAGCAGTTTTAGAGTGACTGAAGCTTTCTTT CASSFRVTEAFF . medium-sized TRBJ1-1 TRBV12-3/TRBV12-4
TGTGCCAGCAGCTTGAATCCGGGGGTGAACACTGAAGCTTTCTTT CASSLNPGVNTEAFF . many TRBJ1-1 TRBV11-2
TGTGCCAGCAGCACCTTAATCGGCTCCAGAGCCTATGGCTACACCTTC CASSTLIGSRAYGYTF . . TRBJ1-2 TRBV7-6
TGTGCCAGCAGCCAACCCCCGGGACTAGCGGGGGGGCCTAGCACAGATACGCAGTATTTT CASSQPPGLAGGPSTDTQYF TRBD2 . TRBJ2-3 TRBV7-3
TGTGCCAGCTCGGCGACTAGCGGGTCAGGGTACGAGCAGTACTTC CASSATSGSGYEQYF TRBD2 . TRBJ2-7 TRBV18
TGTGCCAGCAGCGCGGCCTGGGGCGGGGGGGTCTACGAGCAGTACTTC CASSAAWGGGVYEQYF TRBD2 . TRBJ2-7 TRBV7-2
TGTGCTAGCAGCCTCACCGGGACTGGGGAGCAGTTCTTC CASSLTGTGEQFF . few TRBJ2-1 TRBV7-7
TGTGCCAGCATCGCCGGAAGGCTCCTTGGCAATGAGCAGTTCTTC CASIAGRLLGNEQFF . . TRBJ2-1 TRBV28
TGTGCCAGCAGCGTTACCGGGACTAGCTTTAATGAGCAGTTCTTC CASSVTGTSFNEQFF TRBD2 many TRBJ2-1 TRBV5-8
TGTGCCAGCAGTTTATGGGCGGACAGGAACACTGAAGCTTTCTTT CASSLWADRNTEAFF . many TRBJ1-1 TRBV28
TGTGCCAGCAGCGCCGACAAAACCGAAGCTTTCTTT CASSADKTEAFF . many TRBJ1-1 TRBV7-9
TGTGCCAGCAGCTCGCGACAGGGGGACACTGAAGCTTTCTTT CASSSRQGDTEAFF TRBD1 . TRBJ1-1 TRBV11-1
TGTGCCAGCAGCTTAACCGCCCTAGGGCGGGAGGGGTATGAGCAGTTCTTC CASSLTALGREGYEQFF TRBD2 . TRBJ2-1 TRBV7-3
TGTGCCAGCAGCTTACTCGGAGATTCGAATGAGCAGTTCTTC CASSLLGDSNEQFF . . TRBJ2-1 TRBV7-6
TGCGCCAGCAGTGAGTTTGGAAATGAGCAGTTCTTC CASSEFGNEQFF . few TRBJ2-1 TRBV10-2
TGTGCCAGCAGCGCTACCGGGACGGGGGTCCGGTTCTTC CASSATGTGVRFF . . TRBJ2-4 TRBV5-6